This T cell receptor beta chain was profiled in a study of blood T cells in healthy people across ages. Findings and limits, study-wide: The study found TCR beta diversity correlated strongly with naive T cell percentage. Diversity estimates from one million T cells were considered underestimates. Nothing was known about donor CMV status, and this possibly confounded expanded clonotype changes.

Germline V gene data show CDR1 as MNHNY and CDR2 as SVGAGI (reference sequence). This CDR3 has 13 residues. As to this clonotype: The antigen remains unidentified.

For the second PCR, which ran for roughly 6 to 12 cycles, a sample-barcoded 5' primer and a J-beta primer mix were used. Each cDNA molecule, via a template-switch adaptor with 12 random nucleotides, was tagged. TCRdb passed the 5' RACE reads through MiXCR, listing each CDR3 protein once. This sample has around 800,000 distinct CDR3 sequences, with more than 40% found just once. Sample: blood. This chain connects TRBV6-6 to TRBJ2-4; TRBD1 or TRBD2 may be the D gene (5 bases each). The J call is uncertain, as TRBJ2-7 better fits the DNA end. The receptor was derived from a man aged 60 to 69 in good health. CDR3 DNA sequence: TGTGCCAGCAGGTCGGGACCGCTCTACGAGCAGTACTTC. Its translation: CASRSGPLYEQYF.